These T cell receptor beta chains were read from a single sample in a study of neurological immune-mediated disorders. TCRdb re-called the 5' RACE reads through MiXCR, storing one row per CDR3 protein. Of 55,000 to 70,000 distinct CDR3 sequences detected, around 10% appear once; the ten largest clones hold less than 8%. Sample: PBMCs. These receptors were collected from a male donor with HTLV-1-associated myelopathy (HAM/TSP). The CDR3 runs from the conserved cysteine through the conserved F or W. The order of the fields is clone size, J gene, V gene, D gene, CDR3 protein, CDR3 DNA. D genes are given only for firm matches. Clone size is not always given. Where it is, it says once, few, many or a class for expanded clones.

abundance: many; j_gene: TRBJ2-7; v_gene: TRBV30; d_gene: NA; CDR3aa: CAWSGAYEQYF; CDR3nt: TGTGCCTGGAGTGGAGCCTACGAGCAGTACTTC
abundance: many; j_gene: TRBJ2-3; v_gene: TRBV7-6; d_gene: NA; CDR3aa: CASSSGSWADTQYF; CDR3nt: TGTGCCAGCAGCTCAGGGTCCTGGGCAGATACGCAGTATTTT
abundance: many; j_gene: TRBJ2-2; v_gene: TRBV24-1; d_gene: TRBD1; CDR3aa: CATSDPGQGKLFF; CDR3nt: TGTGCCACCAGTGACCCGGGACAGGGCAAGCTGTTTTTT
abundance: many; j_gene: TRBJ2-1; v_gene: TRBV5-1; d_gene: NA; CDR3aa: CASRTSGLPYNEQFF; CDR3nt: TGCGCCAGCAGGACTTCAGGGCTCCCCTACAATGAGCAGTTCTTC
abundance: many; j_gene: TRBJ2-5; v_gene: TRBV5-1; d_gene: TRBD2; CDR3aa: CASSLEGQRGGRETQYF; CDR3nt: TGCGCCAGCAGCTTGGAGGGCCAGCGGGGGGGCCGAGAGACCCAGTACTTC
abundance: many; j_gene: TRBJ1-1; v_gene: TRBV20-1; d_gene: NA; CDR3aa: CSARGPLLNTEAFF; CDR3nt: TGCAGTGCTAGAGGACCTTTACTGAACACTGAAGCTTTCTTT
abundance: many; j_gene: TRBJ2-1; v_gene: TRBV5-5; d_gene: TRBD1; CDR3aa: CASSLDRGLFNEQFF; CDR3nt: TGTGCCAGCAGCCTTGACAGGGGGCTCTTCAATGAGCAGTTCTTC
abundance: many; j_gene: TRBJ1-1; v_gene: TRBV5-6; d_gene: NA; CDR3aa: CASSLDSLNTEAFF; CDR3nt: TGTGCCAGCAGCTTGGACAGCCTGAACACTGAAGCTTTCTTT
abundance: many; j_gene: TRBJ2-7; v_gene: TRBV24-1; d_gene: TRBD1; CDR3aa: CATPPGQVQSCEQYF; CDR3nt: TGTGCCACCCCCCCCGGACAGGTTCAAAGTTGCGAGCAGTACTTC
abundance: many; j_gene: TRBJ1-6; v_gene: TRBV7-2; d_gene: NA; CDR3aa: CASSSTWGDSPLHF; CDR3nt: TGTGCCAGCAGCTCGACGTGGGGGGATTCACCCCTCCACTTT
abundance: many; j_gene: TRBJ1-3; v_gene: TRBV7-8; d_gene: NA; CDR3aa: CASSSRGNGNTIYF; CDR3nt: TGTGCCAGCAGCTCAAGGGGGAATGGAAACACCATATATTTT
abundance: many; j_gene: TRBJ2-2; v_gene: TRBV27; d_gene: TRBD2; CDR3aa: CASSQLAGGNTGELFF; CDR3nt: TGTGCCAGCAGTCAATTAGCGGGGGGGAACACCGGGGAGCTGTTTTTT
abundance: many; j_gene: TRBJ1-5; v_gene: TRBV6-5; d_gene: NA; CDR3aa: CASSYIPDQPQHF; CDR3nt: TGTGCCAGCAGTTACATCCCAGATCAGCCCCAGCATTTT
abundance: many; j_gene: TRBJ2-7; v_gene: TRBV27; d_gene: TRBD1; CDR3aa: CASSAGTGLWEQYF; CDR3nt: TGTGCCAGCAGTGCCGGGACAGGGCTGTGGGAGCAGTACTTC
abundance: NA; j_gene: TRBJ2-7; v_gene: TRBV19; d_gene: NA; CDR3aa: CASSMGRVDEQYF; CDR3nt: TGTGCCAGTAGTATGGGGCGGGTTGACGAGCAGTACTTC
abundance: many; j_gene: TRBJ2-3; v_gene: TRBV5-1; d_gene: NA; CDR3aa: CASSLDSISTDTQYF; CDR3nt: TGCGCCAGCAGCTTGGACAGCATTAGCACAGATACGCAGTATTTT
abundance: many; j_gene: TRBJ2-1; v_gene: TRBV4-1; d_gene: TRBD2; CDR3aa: CASSRGWLAGTPQFF; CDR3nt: TGCGCCAGCAGCCGAGGATGGCTAGCGGGGACCCCACAGTTCTTC
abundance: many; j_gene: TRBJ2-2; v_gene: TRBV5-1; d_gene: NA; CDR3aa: CASSLADSSGELFF; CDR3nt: TGCGCCAGCAGCTTGGCGGACTCCTCCGGGGAGCTGTTTTTT
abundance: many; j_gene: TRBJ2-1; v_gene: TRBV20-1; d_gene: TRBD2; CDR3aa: CSASTSGPNTYNEQFF; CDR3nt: TGCAGTGCTAGTACTAGCGGGCCCAATACCTACAATGAGCAGTTCTTC
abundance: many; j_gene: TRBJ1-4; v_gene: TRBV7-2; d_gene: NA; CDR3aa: CASSFLGEGEKLFF; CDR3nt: TGTGCCAGCAGCTTCCTGGGGGAGGGAGAAAAACTGTTTTTT
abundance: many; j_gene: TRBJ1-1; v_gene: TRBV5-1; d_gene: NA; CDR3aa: CASSFGAGEAFF; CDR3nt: TGCGCCAGCAGCTTCGGGGCTGGTGAAGCTTTCTTT
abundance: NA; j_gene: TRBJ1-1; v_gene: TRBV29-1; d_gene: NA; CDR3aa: CSSGQVTLNTEAFF; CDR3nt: TGTAGCTCTGGCCAGGTAACCCTGAACACTGAAGCTTTCTTT
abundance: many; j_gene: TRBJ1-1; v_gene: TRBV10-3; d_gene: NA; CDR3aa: CAISVGGTEAFF; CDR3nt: TGTGCCATCAGTGTTGGGGGGACAGAAGCTTTCTTT
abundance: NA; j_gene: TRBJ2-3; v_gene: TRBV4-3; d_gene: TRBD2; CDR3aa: CASSRTSGDSDTQYF; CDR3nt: TGCGCCAGCAGCCGGACTAGCGGGGATTCAGATACGCAGTATTTT